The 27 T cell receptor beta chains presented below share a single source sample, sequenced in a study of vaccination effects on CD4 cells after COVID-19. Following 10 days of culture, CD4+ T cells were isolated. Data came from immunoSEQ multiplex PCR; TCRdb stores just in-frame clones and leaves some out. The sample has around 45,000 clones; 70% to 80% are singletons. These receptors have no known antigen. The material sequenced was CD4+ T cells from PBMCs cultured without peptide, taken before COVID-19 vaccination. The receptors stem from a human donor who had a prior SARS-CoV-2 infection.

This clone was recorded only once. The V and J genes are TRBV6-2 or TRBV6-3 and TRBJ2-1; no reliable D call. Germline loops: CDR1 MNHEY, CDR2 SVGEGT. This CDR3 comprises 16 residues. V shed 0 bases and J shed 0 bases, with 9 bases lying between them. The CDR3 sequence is CASSYSSVHSYNEQFF. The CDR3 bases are TGTGCCAGCAGTTACTCTTCGGTACACTCCTACAATGAGCAGTTCTTC.

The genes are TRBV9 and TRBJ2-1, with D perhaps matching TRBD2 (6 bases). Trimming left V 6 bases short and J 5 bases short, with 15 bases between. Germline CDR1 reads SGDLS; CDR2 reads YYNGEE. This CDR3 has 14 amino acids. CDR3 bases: TGTGCCAGCACCCAGGGACTGCATAACAATGAGCAGTTCTTC. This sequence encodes CASTQGLHNNEQFF.

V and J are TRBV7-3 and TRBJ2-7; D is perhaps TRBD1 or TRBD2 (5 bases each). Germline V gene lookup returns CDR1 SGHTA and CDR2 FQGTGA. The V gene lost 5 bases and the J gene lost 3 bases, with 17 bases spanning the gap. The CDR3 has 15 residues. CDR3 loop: CASSPSGTNNYEQYF. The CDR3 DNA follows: TGTGCCAGCAGCCCGTCCGGGACCAACAACTACGAGCAGTACTTC.

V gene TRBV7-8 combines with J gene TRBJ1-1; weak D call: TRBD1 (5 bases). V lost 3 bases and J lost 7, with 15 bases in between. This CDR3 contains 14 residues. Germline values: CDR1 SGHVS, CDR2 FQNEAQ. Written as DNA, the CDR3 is TGTGCCAGCAGCTTCGGGGGTTCCGCAGTTGAAGCTTTCTTT. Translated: CASSFGGSAVEAFF. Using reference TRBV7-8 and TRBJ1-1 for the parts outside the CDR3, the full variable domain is GAGVSQSPRYKVAKRGQDVALRCDPISGHVSLFWYQQALGQGPEFLTYFQNEAQLDKSGLPSDRFFAERPEGSVSTLKIQRTQQEDSAVYLCASSFGGSAVEAFFGQGTRLTVV.

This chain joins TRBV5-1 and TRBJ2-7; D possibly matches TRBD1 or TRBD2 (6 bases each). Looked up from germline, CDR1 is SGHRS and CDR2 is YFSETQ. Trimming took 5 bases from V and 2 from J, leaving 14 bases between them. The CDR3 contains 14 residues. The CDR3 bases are TGCGCCAGCAGTGAGGGGGGCCTCGCCTACGAGCAGTACTTC. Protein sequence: CASSEGGLAYEQYF.

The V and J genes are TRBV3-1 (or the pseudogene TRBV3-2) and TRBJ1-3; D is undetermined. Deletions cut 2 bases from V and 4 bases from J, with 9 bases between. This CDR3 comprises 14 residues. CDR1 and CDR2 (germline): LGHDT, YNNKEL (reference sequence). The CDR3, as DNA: TGTGCCAGCAGCCAACTACTTGCAGGAAACACCATATATTTT. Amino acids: CASSQLLAGNTIYF.

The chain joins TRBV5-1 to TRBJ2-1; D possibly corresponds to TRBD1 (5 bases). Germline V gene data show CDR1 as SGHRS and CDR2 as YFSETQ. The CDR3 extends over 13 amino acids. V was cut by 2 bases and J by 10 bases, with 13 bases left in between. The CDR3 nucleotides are TGCGCCAGCAGCTTTGTCGGACAAGGGGAGCAGTTCTTC. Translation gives CASSFVGQGEQFF.

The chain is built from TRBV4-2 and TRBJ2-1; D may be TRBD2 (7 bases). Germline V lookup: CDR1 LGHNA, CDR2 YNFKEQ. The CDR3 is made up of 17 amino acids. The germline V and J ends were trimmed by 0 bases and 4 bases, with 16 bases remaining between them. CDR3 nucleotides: TGTGCCAGCAGCCAAGATTCGCGGGGGCCAAGATACAATGAGCAGTTCTTC. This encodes CASSQDSRGPRYNEQFF.

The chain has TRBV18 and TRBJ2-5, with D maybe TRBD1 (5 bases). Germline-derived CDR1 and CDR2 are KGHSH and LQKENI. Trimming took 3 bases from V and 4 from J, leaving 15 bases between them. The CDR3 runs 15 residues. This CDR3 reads CASSPDLDKIETQYF. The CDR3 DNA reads TGTGCCAGCTCACCCGACTTGGACAAAATAGAGACCCAGTACTTC.

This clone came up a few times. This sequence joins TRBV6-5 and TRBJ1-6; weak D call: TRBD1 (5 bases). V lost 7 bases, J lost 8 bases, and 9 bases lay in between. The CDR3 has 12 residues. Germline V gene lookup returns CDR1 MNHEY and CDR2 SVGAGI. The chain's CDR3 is CASKGWDSPLHF. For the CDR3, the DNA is TGTGCCAGCAAGGGGTGGGATTCACCCCTCCACTTT.

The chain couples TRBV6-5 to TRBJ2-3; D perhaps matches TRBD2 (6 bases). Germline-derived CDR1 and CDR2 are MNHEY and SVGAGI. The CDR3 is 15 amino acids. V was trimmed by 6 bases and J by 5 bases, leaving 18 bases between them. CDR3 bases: TGTGCCAGCAGGAAGGGACTGCTCCCCGAAGATACGCAGTATTTT. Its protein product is CASRKGLLPEDTQYF.

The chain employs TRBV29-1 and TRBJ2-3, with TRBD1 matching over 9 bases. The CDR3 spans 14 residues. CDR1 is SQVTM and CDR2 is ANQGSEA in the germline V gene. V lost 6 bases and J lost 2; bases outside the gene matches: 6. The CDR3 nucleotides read TGCAGCGTACAGGGGGCGAGGACCACAGATACGCAGTATTTT. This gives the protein CSVQGARTTDTQYF.

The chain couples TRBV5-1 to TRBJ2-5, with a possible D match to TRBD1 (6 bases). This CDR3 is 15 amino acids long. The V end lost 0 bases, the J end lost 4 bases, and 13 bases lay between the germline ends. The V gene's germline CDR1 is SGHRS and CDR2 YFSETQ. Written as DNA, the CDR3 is TGCGCCAGCAGCTTGGCTCCGTCCAGGGGAGAGACCCAGTACTTC. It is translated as CASSLAPSRGETQYF.

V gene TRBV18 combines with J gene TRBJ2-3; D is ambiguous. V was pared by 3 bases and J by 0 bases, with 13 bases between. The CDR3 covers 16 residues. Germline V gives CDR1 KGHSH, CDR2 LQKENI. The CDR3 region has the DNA TGTGCCAGCTCACCCCTGTCGGGCGGAAGCACAGATACGCAGTATTTT. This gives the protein CASSPLSGGSTDTQYF.

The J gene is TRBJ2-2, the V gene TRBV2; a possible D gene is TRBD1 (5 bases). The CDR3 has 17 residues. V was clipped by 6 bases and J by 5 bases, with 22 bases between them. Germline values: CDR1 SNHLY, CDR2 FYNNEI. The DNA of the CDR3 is TGTGCCAGCAGGGCAACGTTGCGACAAAGGGGAACCGGGGAGCTGTTTTTT. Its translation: CASRATLRQRGTGELFF. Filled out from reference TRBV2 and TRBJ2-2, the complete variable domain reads EPEVTQTPSHQVTQMGQEVILRCVPISNHLYFYWYRQILGQKVEFLVSFYNNEISEKSEIFDDQFSVERPDGSNFTLKIRSTKLEDSAMYFCASRATLRQRGTGELFFGEGSRLTVL.

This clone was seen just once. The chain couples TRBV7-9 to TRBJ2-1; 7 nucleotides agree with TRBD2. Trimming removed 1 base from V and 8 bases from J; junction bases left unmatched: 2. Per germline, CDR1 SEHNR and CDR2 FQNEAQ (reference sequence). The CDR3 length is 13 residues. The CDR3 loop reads CASSLGEGDEQFF. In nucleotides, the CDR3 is TGTGCCAGCAGCTTAGGGGAGGGCGATGAGCAGTTCTTC.

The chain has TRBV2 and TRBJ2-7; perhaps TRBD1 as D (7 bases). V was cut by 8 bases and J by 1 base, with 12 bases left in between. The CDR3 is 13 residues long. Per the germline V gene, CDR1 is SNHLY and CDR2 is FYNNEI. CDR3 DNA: TGTGCCAGCGTCAGGGGGGATTCCTACGAGCAGTACTTC. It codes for CASVRGDSYEQYF.

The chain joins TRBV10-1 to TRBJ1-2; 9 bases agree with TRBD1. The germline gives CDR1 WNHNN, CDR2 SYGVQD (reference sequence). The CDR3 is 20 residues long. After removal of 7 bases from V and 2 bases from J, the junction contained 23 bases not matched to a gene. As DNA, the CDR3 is TGCGCCAGCAATGACCGGGACAGGGTGGTTTGGTGCGTGTTGAACTATGGCTACACCTTC. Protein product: CASNDRDRVVWCVLNYGYTF.

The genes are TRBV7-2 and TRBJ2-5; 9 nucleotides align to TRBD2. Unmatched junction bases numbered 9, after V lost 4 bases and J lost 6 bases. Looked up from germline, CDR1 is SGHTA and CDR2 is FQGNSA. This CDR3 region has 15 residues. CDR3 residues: CASSYVSGSSQTQYF. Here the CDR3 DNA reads TGTGCCAGCAGCTATGTTAGCGGGAGTTCACAGACCCAGTACTTC.

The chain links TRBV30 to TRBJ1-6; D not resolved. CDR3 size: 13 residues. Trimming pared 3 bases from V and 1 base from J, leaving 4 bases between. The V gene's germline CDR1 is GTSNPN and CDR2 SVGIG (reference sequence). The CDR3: CAWRVSYNSPLHF. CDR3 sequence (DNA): TGTGCCTGGAGGGTATCCTATAATTCACCCCTCCACTTT. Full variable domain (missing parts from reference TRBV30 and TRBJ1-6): SQTIHQWPATLVQPVGSPLSLECTVEGTSNPNLYWYRQAAGRGLQLLFYSVGIGQISSEVPQNLSASRPQDRQFILSSKKLLLSDSGFYLCAWRVSYNSPLHFGNGTRLTVT.

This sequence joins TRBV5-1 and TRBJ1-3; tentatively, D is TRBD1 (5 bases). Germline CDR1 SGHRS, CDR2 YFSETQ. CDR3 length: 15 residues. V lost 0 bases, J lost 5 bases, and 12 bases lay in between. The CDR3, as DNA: TGCGCCAGCAGCTTGGCCGGGGGAGGGAGAAACACCATATATTTT. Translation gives CASSLAGGGRNTIYF.

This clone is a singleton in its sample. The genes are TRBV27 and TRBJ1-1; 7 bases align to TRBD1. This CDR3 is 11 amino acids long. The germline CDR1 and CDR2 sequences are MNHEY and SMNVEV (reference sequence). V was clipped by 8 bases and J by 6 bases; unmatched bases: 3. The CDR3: CASDGTAEAFF. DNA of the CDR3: TGTGCCAGCGACGGGACAGCTGAAGCTTTCTTT.

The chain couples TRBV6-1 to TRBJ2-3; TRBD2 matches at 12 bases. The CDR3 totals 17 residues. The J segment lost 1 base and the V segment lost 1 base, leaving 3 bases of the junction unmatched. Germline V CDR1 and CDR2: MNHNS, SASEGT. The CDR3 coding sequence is TGTGCCAGCAGTGAAGGGAGGACTAGCGGGGGCACAGATACGCAGTATTTT. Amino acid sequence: CASSEGRTSGGTDTQYF.

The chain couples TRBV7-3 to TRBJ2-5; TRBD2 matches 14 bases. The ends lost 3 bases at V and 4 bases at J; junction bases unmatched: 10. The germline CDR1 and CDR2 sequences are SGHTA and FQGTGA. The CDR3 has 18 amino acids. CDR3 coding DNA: TGTGCCAGCAGCTTGGGACTAGCGGGAGTTTTGGAAGGAGAGACCCAGTACTTC. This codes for CASSLGLAGVLEGETQYF.

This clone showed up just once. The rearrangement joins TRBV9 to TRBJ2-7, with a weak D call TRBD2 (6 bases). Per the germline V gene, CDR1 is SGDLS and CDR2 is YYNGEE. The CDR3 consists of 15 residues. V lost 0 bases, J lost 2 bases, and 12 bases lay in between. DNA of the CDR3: TGTGCCAGCAGCGTAGGCGGGACCGAGACCTACGAGCAGTACTTC. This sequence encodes CASSVGGTETYEQYF.

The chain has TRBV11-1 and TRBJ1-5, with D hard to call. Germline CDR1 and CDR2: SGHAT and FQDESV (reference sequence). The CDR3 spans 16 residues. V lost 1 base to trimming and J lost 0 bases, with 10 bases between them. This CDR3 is CASSLVWVYSNQPQHF. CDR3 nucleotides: TGTGCCAGCAGCTTAGTCTGGGTTTATAGCAATCAGCCCCAGCATTTT. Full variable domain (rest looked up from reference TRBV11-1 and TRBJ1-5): EAEVAQSPRYKITEKSQAVAFWCDPISGHATLYWYRQILGQGPELLVQFQDESVVDDSQLPKDRFSAERLKGVDSTLKIQPAELGDSAMYLCASSLVWVYSNQPQHFGDGTRLSIL.

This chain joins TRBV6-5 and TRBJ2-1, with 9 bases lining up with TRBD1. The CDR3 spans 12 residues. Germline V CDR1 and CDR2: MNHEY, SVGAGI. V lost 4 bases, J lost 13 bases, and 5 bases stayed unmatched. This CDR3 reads CASSSTGGTQFF. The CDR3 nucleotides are TGTGCCAGCAGTTCCACAGGGGGCACTCAGTTCTTC.